The 32 T cell receptor beta chains in this list originate from one sample, sequenced in a study of T cell responses to AZD1222 COVID-19 vaccine. Libraries were prepared by immunoSEQ multiplex PCR; TCRdb keeps only in-frame clonotypes and omits some of them. The sample has about 94,000 clones, 88% seen once. Material: peripheral blood, obtained 28 days after the second AZD1222 dose. The receptors stem from an adult who received the AZD1222 COVID-19 vaccine.

In this sample, this clone turned up a few times. J is TRBJ1-4 and V is TRBV19; D perhaps matches TRBD1 (5 bases). Trimming took off 3 bases at V and 0 bases at J, with 14 bases between the two ends. The CDR3 consists of 17 residues. CDR1 and CDR2 (germline): LNHDA, SQIVND (reference sequence). Here the CDR3 reads CASSILPDSSTNEKLFF. DNA for the CDR3: TGTGCCAGTAGTATTCTCCCAGACAGTTCAACTAATGAAAAACTGTTTTTT.

This chain links TRBV7-9 with TRBJ1-2, with 10 bases aligning to TRBD1. CDR1 SEHNR and CDR2 FQNEAQ come from the germline V gene (reference sequence). This CDR3 is built from 14 residues. V trimming: 3 bases; J trimming: 7 bases; junction bases outside the gene matches: 5. The CDR3 sequence is CASSLAGQGPGYTF. The CDR3 coding sequence is TGTGCCAGCAGCTTGGCGGGACAGGGGCCTGGCTACACCTTC.

The chain links TRBV5-1 to TRBJ2-7; the D gene could be TRBD1 or TRBD2 (6 bases each). There are 14 residues in the CDR3. Per the germline V gene, CDR1 is SGHRS and CDR2 is YFSETQ. Deletions cut 4 bases from V and 5 bases from J, with 16 bases between. For the CDR3, the DNA is TGCGCCAGCAGCCGACAGGAGGGGTCGGACGAGCAGTACTTC. Residues: CASSRQEGSDEQYF. Full variable domain (missing parts from reference TRBV5-1 and TRBJ2-7): KAGVTQTPRYLIKTRGQQVTLSCSPISGHRSVSWYQQTPGQGLQFLFEYFSETQRNKGNFPGRFSGRQFSNSRSEMNVSTLELGDSALYLCASSRQEGSDEQYFGPGTRLTVT.

The chain employs TRBV7-2 and TRBJ2-5; D is undetermined. Deletions cut 0 bases from V and 5 bases from J, with 7 bases between. Germline CDR1 and CDR2: SGHTA and FQGNSA. This CDR3 contains 13 residues. The DNA for the CDR3 is TGTGCCAGCAGCTTAGCGCCTCTGGAGACCCAGTACTTC. It codes for CASSLAPLETQYF.

The chain couples TRBV30 to TRBJ1-2, with unresolved D. Looked up from germline, CDR1 is GTSNPN and CDR2 is SVGIG (reference sequence). The CDR3 has 13 residues. V lost 4 bases to trimming and J lost 3 bases, with 12 bases between them. CDR3 residues: CAWKFGQYYGYTF. The CDR3 DNA reads TGTGCCTGGAAATTCGGGCAGTACTATGGCTACACCTTC.

CDR3 nucleotide sequence: TGTGCCAGCAGTTACTCCACGACCATCAAGGCATATGGCTACACCTTC. Translation gives CASSYSTTIKAYGYTF. The chain recombines TRBV6-5 with TRBJ1-2; D is ambiguous. This CDR3 is 16 amino acids long. Germline V gives CDR1 MNHEY, CDR2 SVGAGI. V lost 0 bases and J lost 5, with 16 bases in between.

The V and J genes are TRBV6-5 and TRBJ2-7, with 8 bases fitting TRBD1. V dropped 0 bases and J dropped 1; count of bases not matched to a gene: 5. The CDR3 extends over 16 amino acids. Per germline, CDR1 MNHEY and CDR2 SVGAGI. The CDR3 is CASSYSGDRYSYEQYF. The CDR3 nucleotides read TGTGCCAGCAGTTACTCGGGGGACAGGTATTCCTACGAGCAGTACTTC.

This sequence joins TRBV7-8 and TRBJ2-7; tentative D call: TRBD2 (6 bases). The CDR3 length is 14 residues. Trimming took off 5 bases at V and 4 bases at J, with 15 bases between the two ends. Germline V CDR1 and CDR2: SGHVS, FQNEAQ. CDR3 protein: CASSPPLGTYEQYF. CDR3 coding DNA: TGTGCCAGCAGCCCCCCGTTGGGGACTTACGAGCAGTACTTC.

This sequence joins TRBV6-4 and TRBJ1-5, with D hard to call. Germline values: CDR1 MRHNA, CDR2 SNTAGT. The CDR3 spans 15 residues. The ends were cut back, 2 bases at V and 5 bases at J, with 13 bases in the middle. The CDR3 DNA reads as TGTGCCAGCAGTGACGCTGTGTCAGATTATCAGCCCCAGCATTTT. Protein: CASSDAVSDYQPQHF.

The CDR3 bases are TGTGCCAGCAGTTTCCATGGACCTAACACTGAAGCTTTCTTT. This gives the protein CASSFHGPNTEAFF. The chain couples TRBV27 to TRBJ1-1; D is ambiguous. Trimming shortened V by 3 bases and J by 2 bases, and 10 bases separated the two germline ends. The V gene's germline CDR1 is MNHEY and CDR2 SMNVEV (reference sequence). CDR3 length equals 14 residues.

V gene TRBV10-3 combines with J gene TRBJ2-3; D might be TRBD2 (6 bases). Trimming cost V 0 bases and J 4 bases, with 17 bases left between them. Germline CDR1 ENHRY, CDR2 SYGVKD. This CDR3 comprises 17 residues. The CDR3 is CAISESKPGEVSDTQYF. CDR3 DNA: TGTGCCATCAGTGAGTCGAAACCGGGAGAGGTCTCAGATACGCAGTATTTT.

This clone was seen a single time. The chain links TRBV13 to TRBJ1-2; D not resolved. The germline V and J ends were trimmed by 4 bases and 3 bases, with 9 bases remaining between them. From germline, CDR1 is PRHDT and CDR2 FYEKMQ (reference sequence). The CDR3 covers 13 residues. The CDR3, as DNA: TGTGCCAGCAGCTCCACCGTACACTATGGCTACACCTTC. Protein product: CASSSTVHYGYTF.

In its sample, this clone was seen a few times. At the DNA level, this CDR3 is encoded by other sequences in the same sample as well. This sequence joins TRBV18 and TRBJ1-4, with TRBD1 identical over 9 bases. The germline CDR1 and CDR2 sequences are KGHSH and LQKENI. This CDR3 contains 17 residues. V lost 3 bases and J lost 2; bases outside the gene matches: 7. The CDR3: CASSPRLQGATNEKLFF. CDR3 DNA sequence: TGTGCCAGCTCACCTAGACTACAGGGGGCTACTAATGAAAAACTGTTTTTT.

The chain links TRBV5-1 to TRBJ2-3; 7 bases map to TRBD2. The CDR3 loop spans 16 amino acids. Per germline, CDR1 SGHRS and CDR2 YFSETQ. Trimming cost V 4 bases and J 4 bases; bases outside gene matches: 12. The CDR3 DNA follows: TGCGCCAGCAGCGGGCTAGGAATCAGCGGGGCAGATACGCAGTATTTT. This encodes CASSGLGISGADTQYF.

V and J are TRBV5-5 and TRBJ1-3; the D gene is possibly TRBD1 (5 bases). V was cut by 0 bases and J by 2 bases, with 15 bases left in between. The CDR3 length is 17 residues. In germline, CDR1 is SGHKS, CDR2 YYEKEE (reference sequence). The CDR3 DNA reads TGTGCCAGCAGCTTGGTTTCTCCCGGGACTACTGGAAACACCATATATTTT. Translating it yields CASSLVSPGTTGNTIYF.

The rearrangement joins TRBV5-4 to TRBJ2-5; TRBD1 matches 7 bases. This CDR3 spans 14 amino acids. The junction had 5 bases not matched to a gene; V was cut back by 4 bases and J by 2 bases. Germline V lookup: CDR1 SGHNT, CDR2 YYREEE (reference sequence). This CDR3 reads CASSQGQIQETQYF. The CDR3, as DNA: TGTGCCAGCAGCCAGGGACAGATTCAAGAGACCCAGTACTTC.

This rearrangement joins TRBV9 to TRBJ1-6, with D possibly being TRBD1 (6 bases). This CDR3 has 17 amino acids. Between the trimmed V and J ends, which lost 4 bases and 2 bases, there was a span of 16 bases. In germline, CDR1 is SGDLS, CDR2 YYNGEE. The DNA for the CDR3 is TGTGCCAGCAGCCCCGGGGCAGGGGACGCCTATAATTCACCCCTCCACTTT. The encoded protein is CASSPGAGDAYNSPLHF.

The chain has TRBV6-5 and TRBJ2-7; D is unresolved. The germline V and J ends were trimmed by 1 base and 2 bases, with 12 bases remaining between them. The CDR3 length is 15 residues. CDR1 and CDR2 from the germline V gene are MNHEY and SVGAGI. The CDR3 here is CASSYFGVSPYEQYF. The CDR3 nucleotides are TGTGCCAGCAGTTACTTCGGAGTATCCCCCTACGAGCAGTACTTC.

The V and J genes are TRBV24-1 and TRBJ1-2, with D perhaps TRBD1 (5 bases). Germline V gives CDR1 KGHDR, CDR2 SFDVKD. The CDR3 loop spans 14 amino acids. V was shortened by 7 bases and J by 8 bases, with 19 bases between the two germline ends. The CDR3 is CATRGPGNYGGYTF. The CDR3 DNA reads TGTGCCACCAGGGGCCCAGGGAACTATGGGGGCTACACCTTC.

This chain links TRBV6-5 with TRBJ2-7; D gene uncertain. Trimming cost V 10 bases and J 1 base, with 8 bases left between them. The germline CDR1 and CDR2 sequences are MNHEY and SVGAGI. This CDR3 is 11 amino acids long. The CDR3 DNA reads as TGTGCCACCGGGTTTTCCTACGAGCAGTACTTC. Translated, it gives CATGFSYEQYF.

This sequence joins TRBV6-5 and TRBJ1-2; D remains unclear. Between the trimmed V and J ends, which lost 6 bases and 0 bases, there was a span of 8 bases. The CDR3 extends over 13 amino acids. The germline V gene encodes CDR1 MNHEY and CDR2 SVGAGI. The CDR3 DNA reads as TGTGCCAGCAGCCGTAGTGCTAACTATGGCTACACCTTC. The encoded protein is CASSRSANYGYTF.

The rearrangement uses TRBV2 and TRBJ1-1; perhaps TRBD1 as D (6 bases). Deletions cut 5 bases from V and 5 bases from J, with 15 bases between. This CDR3 spans 14 amino acids. Germline V lookup: CDR1 SNHLY, CDR2 FYNNEI. This CDR3 reads CASSRQVMGTEAFF. CDR3 coding DNA: TGTGCCAGCAGTAGACAGGTCATGGGGACTGAAGCTTTCTTT.

This chain uses TRBV6-5 with TRBJ1-5; 7 bases fit TRBD1. V gave up 6 bases and J gave up 6 bases; unmatched junction bases: 11. The CDR3 runs 15 residues. From germline, CDR1 is MNHEY and CDR2 SVGAGI. The CDR3: CASRPTGVAGQPQHF. CDR3 DNA: TGTGCCAGCAGACCTACAGGGGTAGCAGGTCAGCCCCAGCATTTT.

Here the CDR3 DNA reads TGTGCCACCATGGAAGGGGCCGCGAACACCGGGGAGCTGTTTTTT. Its protein product is CATMEGAANTGELFF. The V and J genes are TRBV6-5 and TRBJ2-2; TRBD1 is a possible D gene (5 bases). This CDR3 is 15 amino acids long. Trimming left V 10 bases short and J 0 bases short, with 15 bases between. Germline CDR1 reads MNHEY; CDR2 reads SVGAGI.

This clone was observed once. This sequence joins TRBV7-2 and TRBJ2-1; 9 bases line up with TRBD2. The germline gives CDR1 SGHTA, CDR2 FQGNSA. This CDR3 is 16 amino acids long. V dropped 4 bases and J dropped 12; count of bases not matched to a gene: 16. The CDR3 sequence is CASSSAGGRVAVRQFF. The CDR3 nucleotides read TGTGCCAGCAGCTCAGCGGGGGGCCGGGTTGCGGTTAGGCAGTTCTTC.

CDR3 sequence: CASSYVGSPYEQYF. The CDR3 DNA is TGTGCCAGCAGTTACGTCGGCAGTCCCTACGAGCAGTACTTC. V usage is TRBV6-2 or TRBV6-3 and J usage is TRBJ2-7; the D is unclear. Germline values: CDR1 MNHEY, CDR2 SVGEGT. CDR3 length: 14 residues. With 2 bases removed from V and 2 bases from J, the gap between germline ends came to 10 bases.

This chain links TRBV12-3 or TRBV12-4 with TRBJ1-4, with D possibly being TRBD1 (6 bases). CDR3 length: 13 residues. V lost 5 bases to trimming and J lost 7 bases, with 11 bases between them. The CDR3 nucleotides are TGTGCCAGCAGTCTTAGACAGGCTGAAAAACTGTTTTTT. It is translated as CASSLRQAEKLFF.

The chain employs TRBV11-2 and TRBJ1-6; the D gene is possibly TRBD1 (5 bases). The CDR3 consists of 14 residues. Germline values: CDR1 SGHAT, CDR2 FQNNGV. Trimming took off 1 base at V and 7 bases at J, with 8 bases between the two ends. The CDR3 DNA reads as TGTGCCAGCAGCTTAGGACAGAGGAATTCACCCCTCCACTTT. Its translation is CASSLGQRNSPLHF.

The chain has TRBV2 and TRBJ1-5, with TRBD1 as a possible D gene (5 bases). Trimming removed 8 bases at V and 6 bases at J, with 11 bases between. The CDR3 contains 12 residues. Germline V gives CDR1 SNHLY, CDR2 FYNNEI. The CDR3 loop reads CASERGGQPQHF. The CDR3 nucleotides read TGTGCCAGCGAGCGGGGCGGTCAGCCCCAGCATTTT.

The CDR3 loop is CASSPQVAGVYNEQFF. The CDR3 region has the DNA TGTGCCAGCAGCCCGCAGGTAGCGGGGGTTTACAATGAGCAGTTCTTC. The chain carries TRBV9 and TRBJ2-1; 9 bases map to TRBD2. Germline CDR1 and CDR2: SGDLS and YYNGEE. Losses at the gene ends were 4 bases for V and 4 bases for J; bases not matched to a gene: 9. This CDR3 comprises 16 residues.

This chain uses TRBV30 with TRBJ1-2; a possible D gene is TRBD1 (6 bases). The germline V gene encodes CDR1 GTSNPN and CDR2 SVGIG (reference sequence). The V end was cut by 0 bases, the J end by 7 bases, with 12 bases between. The CDR3 totals 13 residues. This chain's CDR3 is CAWSVQGKGGYTF. CDR3 in DNA: TGTGCCTGGAGTGTCCAGGGGAAGGGTGGCTACACCTTC.

The V gene is TRBV12-3 or TRBV12-4, the J gene TRBJ1-1; TRBD1 is a possible D gene (6 bases). Trimming took 4 bases from V and 4 from J, leaving 10 bases between them. This CDR3 region has 13 residues. DNA of the CDR3: TGTGCCAGCAGTTCCCTGGACAGCACTGAAGCTTTCTTT. Translating gives CASSSLDSTEAFF.